This TCR beta chain was observed in a study of Ad26.COV2.S vaccination and SARS-CoV-2 variants. In the study overall: Ad26.COV2.S, an intramuscular injection, was given once or twice 56 days apart.

Study-wide results and caveats: It was reported that spike-specific CD8+ and CD4+ T cell responses were substantially broad after vaccination.

With respect to this clone: Its antigen is unidentified.

Trimming pared 4 bases from V and 2 bases from J, leaving 4 bases between. This CDR3 spans 12 amino acids. Assay: immunoSEQ multiplex PCR; the TCRdb copy retains only in-frame clones and omits some. The sample consists of some 420,000 clones, 70% to 90% of them appearing once. Treatment defined: roughly 20 received Ad26.COV2.S at low or high dose, single or two shots; roughly 5 received placebo; per-sample allocation not given. After the first vaccine or placebo injection, samples were drawn on day 63. The source is a person between 18 and 65 years old who received the Ad26.COV2.S COVID-19 vaccine or a placebo. The sequenced sample was peripheral blood, obtained in a trial of Ad26.COV2.S vaccine versus placebo. The V and J genes are TRBV23-1 and TRBJ2-3; no firm D call. TRBV23-1 falls under the ORF class, with uncertain function. The CDR3 DNA is TGCGCCAGCAGTCCTTACACAGATACGCAGTATTTT. The encoded protein is CASSPYTDTQYF.